This T cell receptor beta chain was recorded in a study of blood T cell repertoires in COVID-19. For the study at large: The United States, Italy and Spain provided the acute and convalescent COVID-19 samples. T cells, B-cell-depleted T cells, or PBMCs supplied cDNA or gDNA.

Seattle patients were enrolled during active infection and followed longitudinally. V was pared by 10 bases and J by 2 bases, with 7 bases of the junction left unmatched. CDR1 and CDR2 from the germline V gene are SGHTA and FQGTGA. The CDR3 has 13 amino acids. As processed by the authors: Amplification from reference gene primers served as the basis for estimated nucleated cell counts. Here immunoSEQ multiplex PCR was the method, and the copy in TCRdb shows in-frame clones only, minus some. V and J calls and clone size are given by that table; D and trimming were obtained from the DNA. The sample carries 150,000 or so clones, around 92% recorded once.

Source material: peripheral blood. V is TRBV7-3 and J is TRBJ1-1; 7 positions agree with TRBD1. The clonotype was recovered from a man aged 30-40 years with COVID-19, enrolled during active disease. The CDR3 DNA is TGTGCCACCGCGGACAGGTCTAACACTGAAGCTTTCTTT. Protein sequence: CATADRSNTEAFF.